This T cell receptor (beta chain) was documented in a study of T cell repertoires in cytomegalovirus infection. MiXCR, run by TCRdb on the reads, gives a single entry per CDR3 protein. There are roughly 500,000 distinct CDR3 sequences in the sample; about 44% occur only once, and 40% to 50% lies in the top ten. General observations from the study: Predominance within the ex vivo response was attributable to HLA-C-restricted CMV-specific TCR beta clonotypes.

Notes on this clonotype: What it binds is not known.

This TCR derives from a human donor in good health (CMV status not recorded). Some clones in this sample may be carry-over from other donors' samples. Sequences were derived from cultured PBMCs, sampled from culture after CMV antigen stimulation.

DNA of the CDR3: TGTGCCAGCTCACGTGAGGGGGGCAATGAGCAGTTCTTC. Its translation: CASSREGGNEQFF. The J gene is TRBJ2-1, the V gene TRBV18; D tentatively reads TRBD1 or TRBD2 (6 bases each). CDR1 KGHSH and CDR2 LQKENI come from the germline V gene. The V and J ends lost 4 bases and 6 bases respectively, with 10 bases between them. CDR3 length: 13 residues. Based on the CDR3 plus reference TRBV18 and TRBJ2-1, the full variable domain is NAGVMQNPRHLVRRRGQEARLRCSPMKGHSHVYWYRQLPEEGLKFMVYLQKENIIDESGMPKERFSAEFPKEGPSILRIQQVVRGDSAAYFCASSREGGNEQFFGPGTRLTVL.